Listed below are T cell receptor beta chains from one sample, sequenced in a study of T cells in Graves' hyperthyroidism and ophthalmopathy. In TCRdb, the multiplex PCR reads were re-called with MiXCR into one record per CDR3 protein. This sample has around 340,000 distinct CDR3 sequences, with 20% to 25% found just once. Material for sequencing was blood. All receptors come from a woman aged 45-65 years with Graves' hyperthyroidism. Each CDR3 is given with its conserved first and last residue. A D gene is named only where the DNA matches it firmly. Only some rows state a clone size, as once, few, many or a class for expanded clones.

size	V	D	J	CDR3	DNA
.	TRBV12-3/TRBV12-4	TRBD2	TRBJ2-7	CASRPGLGGVYEQYF	TGTGCCAGCAGGCCGGGACTAGGAGGGGTCTACGAGCAGTACTTC
few	TRBV5-1	TRBD1	TRBJ2-5	CASSRKGQEETQYF	TGCGCCAGCAGCCGGAAAGGACAGGAAGAGACCCAGTACTTC
few	TRBV27	.	TRBJ2-1	CASSLGSPYNEQFF	TGTGCCAGCAGTTTAGGGTCCCCATACAATGAGCAGTTCTTC
many	TRBV18	.	TRBJ2-3	CASSPNSGSTDTQYF	TGTGCCAGCTCGCCAAATAGCGGCTCAACAGATACGCAGTATTTT
many	TRBV24-1	TRBD2	TRBJ2-1	CATSDRGLAGNYNEQFF	TGTGCCACCAGTGATCGGGGACTAGCGGGAAACTACAATGAGCAGTTCTTC
few	TRBV20-1	.	TRBJ2-5	CSAPLVQETQYF	TGCAGTGCTCCGCTAGTCCAAGAGACCCAGTACTTC
.	TRBV6-1	TRBD2	TRBJ2-5	CASSTIAGGRETQYF	TGTGCCAGCAGTACAATAGCGGGGGGGCGCGAGACCCAGTACTTC
few	TRBV6-4	.	TRBJ1-3	CASSQFGTASGNTIYF	TGTGCCAGCAGTCAATTTGGGACGGCCTCTGGAAACACCATATATTTT
many	TRBV19	TRBD1	TRBJ1-1	CASSPGQANTEAFF	TGTGCCAGTAGTCCCGGACAGGCGAACACTGAAGCTTTCTTT
many	TRBV18	.	TRBJ2-3	CASSPPYTDTQYF	TGTGCCAGCTCACCACCGTATACAGATACGCAGTATTTT
few	TRBV6-5	.	TRBJ1-2	CASSYDGTLRTYGYTF	TGTGCCAGCAGTTACGACGGGACCTTAAGGACCTATGGCTACACCTTC
many	TRBV28	.	TRBJ2-7	CASSAEGHPSYEQYF	TGTGCCAGCAGTGCCGAGGGACACCCATCCTACGAGCAGTACTTC
.	TRBV11-3	TRBD2	TRBJ2-1	CASSLTSGHSNYNEQFF	TGTGCCAGCAGCTTGACTAGCGGGCACTCCAACTACAATGAGCAGTTCTTC
few	TRBV27	.	TRBJ1-2	CASSFSGGVNYGYTF	TGTGCCAGCAGTTTCAGTGGAGGAGTTAACTATGGCTACACCTTC
many	TRBV30	.	TRBJ2-7	CAWALSYNSDYEQYF	TGTGCCTGGGCGCTCTCATATAACTCAGACTACGAGCAGTACTTC
.	TRBV7-9	TRBD1	TRBJ1-4	CASSLDPTGVNEKLFF	TGTGCCAGCAGCTTAGACCCGACAGGGGTTAATGAAAAACTGTTTTTT
many	TRBV11-2	.	TRBJ1-3	CASSAGGNTIYF	TGTGCCAGCAGCGCAGGGGGAAACACCATATATTTT
many	TRBV5-1	.	TRBJ2-7	CASSHQGPDEQYF	TGCGCCAGCAGCCACCAGGGGCCGGACGAGCAGTACTTC
.	TRBV19	TRBD2	TRBJ2-7	CASARLASGRGYEQYF	TGTGCCAGTGCCCGCTTGGCTAGCGGGAGGGGCTACGAGCAGTACTTC
few	TRBV20-1	TRBD2	TRBJ2-5	CSAPVIGLAEETQYF	TGCAGTGCGCCCGTCATCGGACTAGCGGAAGAGACCCAGTACTTC
.	TRBV20-1	.	TRBJ2-5	CSARDREQNQETQYF	TGCAGTGCTAGAGATAGGGAACAAAACCAAGAGACCCAGTACTTC
few	TRBV7-9	.	TRBJ1-3	CASSPYLGNTIYF	TGTGCCAGCAGCCCTTACCTTGGAAACACCATATATTTT
many	TRBV9	.	TRBJ2-5	CASNRQGGETQYF	TGTGCCAGCAACAGACAGGGAGGGGAGACCCAGTACTTC
many	TRBV20-1	TRBD2	TRBJ2-5	CSGLLAGVFETQYF	TGCAGTGGCCTACTAGCGGGAGTTTTCGAGACCCAGTACTTC
.	TRBV5-8	TRBD1	TRBJ2-5	CASSQPRDRAQGTQYF	TGTGCCAGCAGCCAACCCCGGGACAGGGCCCAGGGGACCCAGTACTTC
many	TRBV28	TRBD1	TRBJ1-5	CASSQGVTHSNQPQHF	TGTGCCAGCAGCCAGGGGGTCACTCATAGCAATCAGCCCCAGCATTTT
many	TRBV28	.	TRBJ1-5	CASSFGMGNQPQHF	TGTGCCAGCAGTTTCGGGATGGGCAATCAGCCCCAGCATTTT